This TCR beta chain was identified in a study of identical twins. Findings of the study overall: There is a chance that invariant MAIT and iNKT cells partially muddied zero-insertion analyses.

The CDR3 has 13 residues. V was cut by 1 base and J by 5 bases, with 8 bases left in between. Germline CDR1 LNHNV, CDR2 YYDKDF (reference sequence). TCRdb itself ran the 5' RACE reads through MiXCR, one entry per CDR3 protein. The repertoire holds roughly 350,000 distinct CDR3 sequences, with over 9% as singletons. About this clonotype: Antigen: not known.

This sample also belongs to another study, concerning yellow fever vaccine responses in identical twins.

This TCR came from a woman aged 18-29 years in good health. Source material: CD8+ T cells sorted from blood. J is TRBJ2-5 and V is TRBV15; D call uncertain. The CDR3 protein is CATSRVGAETQYF. The CDR3 nucleotides read TGTGCCACCAGCAGAGTAGGAGCGGAGACCCAGTACTTC.